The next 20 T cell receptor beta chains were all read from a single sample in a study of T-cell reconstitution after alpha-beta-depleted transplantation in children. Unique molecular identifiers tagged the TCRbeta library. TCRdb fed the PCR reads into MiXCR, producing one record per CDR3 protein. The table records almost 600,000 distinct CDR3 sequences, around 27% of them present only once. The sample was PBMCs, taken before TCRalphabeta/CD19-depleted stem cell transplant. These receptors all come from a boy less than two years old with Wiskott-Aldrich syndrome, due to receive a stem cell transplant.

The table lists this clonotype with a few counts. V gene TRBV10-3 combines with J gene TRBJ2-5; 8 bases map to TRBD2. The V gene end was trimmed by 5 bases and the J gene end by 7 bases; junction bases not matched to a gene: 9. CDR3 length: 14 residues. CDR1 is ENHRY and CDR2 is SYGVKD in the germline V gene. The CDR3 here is CAISRSGSDGTQYF. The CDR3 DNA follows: TGTGCCATCAGTAGGAGCGGGAGTGATGGGACCCAGTACTTC.

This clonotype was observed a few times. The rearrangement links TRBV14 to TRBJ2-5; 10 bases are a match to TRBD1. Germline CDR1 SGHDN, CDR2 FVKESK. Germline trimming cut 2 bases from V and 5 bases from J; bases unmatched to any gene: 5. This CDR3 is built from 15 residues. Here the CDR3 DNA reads TGTGCCAGCAGCCAACTGACAGGGGGCGGGGAGACCCAGTACTTC. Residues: CASSQLTGGGETQYF.

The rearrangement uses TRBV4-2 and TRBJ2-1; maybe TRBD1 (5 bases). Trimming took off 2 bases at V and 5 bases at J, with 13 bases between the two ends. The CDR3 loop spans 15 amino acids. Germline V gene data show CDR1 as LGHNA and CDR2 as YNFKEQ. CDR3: CASSQTGLTDNEQFF. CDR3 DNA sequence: TGTGCCAGCAGCCAAACGGGTCTGACAGACAATGAGCAGTTCTTC.

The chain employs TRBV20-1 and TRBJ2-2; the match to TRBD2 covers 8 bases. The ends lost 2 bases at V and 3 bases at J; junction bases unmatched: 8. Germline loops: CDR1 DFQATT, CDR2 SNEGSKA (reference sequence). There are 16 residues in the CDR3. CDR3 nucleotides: TGCAGTGCTAGACTCACCGGGACTAGGGACACCGGGGAGCTGTTTTTT. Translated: CSARLTGTRDTGELFF.

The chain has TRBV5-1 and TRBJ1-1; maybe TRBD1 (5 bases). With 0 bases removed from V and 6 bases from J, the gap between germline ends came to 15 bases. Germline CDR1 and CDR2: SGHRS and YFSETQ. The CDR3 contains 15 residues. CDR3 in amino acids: CASSLDGRAVAEAFF. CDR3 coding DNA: TGCGCCAGCAGCTTGGATGGCAGGGCGGTCGCTGAAGCTTTCTTT. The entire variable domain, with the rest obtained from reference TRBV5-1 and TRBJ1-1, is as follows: KAGVTQTPRYLIKTRGQQVTLSCSPISGHRSVSWYQQTPGQGLQFLFEYFSETQRNKGNFPGRFSGRQFSNSRSEMNVSTLELGDSALYLCASSLDGRAVAEAFFGQGTRLTVV.

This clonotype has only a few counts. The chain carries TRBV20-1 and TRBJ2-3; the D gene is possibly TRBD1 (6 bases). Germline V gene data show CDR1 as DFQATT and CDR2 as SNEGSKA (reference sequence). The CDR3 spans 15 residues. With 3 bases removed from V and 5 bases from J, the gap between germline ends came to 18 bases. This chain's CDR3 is CSASRAGALGDTQYF. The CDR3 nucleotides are TGCAGTGCTAGCCGAGCAGGGGCCCTGGGAGATACGCAGTATTTT.

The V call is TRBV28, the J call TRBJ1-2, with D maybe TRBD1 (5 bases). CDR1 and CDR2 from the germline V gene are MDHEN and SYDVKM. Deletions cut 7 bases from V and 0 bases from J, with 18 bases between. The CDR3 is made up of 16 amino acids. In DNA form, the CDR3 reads TGTGCCAGCACTGGCGGGGCGGTGGAAGCTAACTATGGCTACACCTTC. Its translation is CASTGGAVEANYGYTF.

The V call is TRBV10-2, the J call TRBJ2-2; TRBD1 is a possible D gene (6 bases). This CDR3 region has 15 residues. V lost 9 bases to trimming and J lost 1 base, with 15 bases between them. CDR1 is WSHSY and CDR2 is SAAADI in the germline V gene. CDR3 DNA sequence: TGCGCCAGGGCGTCTGGACAGATGAACACCGGGGAGCTGTTTTTT. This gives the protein CARASGQMNTGELFF.

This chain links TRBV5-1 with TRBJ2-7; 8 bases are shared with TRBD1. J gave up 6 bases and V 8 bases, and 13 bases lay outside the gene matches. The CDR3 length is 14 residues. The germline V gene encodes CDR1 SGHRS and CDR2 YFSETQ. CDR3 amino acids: CASRPDRAYSEQYF. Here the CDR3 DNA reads TGCGCCAGTAGACCGGACAGGGCTTACTCCGAGCAGTACTTC.

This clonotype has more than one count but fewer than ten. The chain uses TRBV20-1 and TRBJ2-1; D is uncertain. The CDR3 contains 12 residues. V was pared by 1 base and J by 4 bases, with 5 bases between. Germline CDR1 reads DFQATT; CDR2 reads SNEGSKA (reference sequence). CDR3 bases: TGCAGTGCTAGAGCGGAATACAATGAGCAGTTCTTC. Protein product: CSARAEYNEQFF.

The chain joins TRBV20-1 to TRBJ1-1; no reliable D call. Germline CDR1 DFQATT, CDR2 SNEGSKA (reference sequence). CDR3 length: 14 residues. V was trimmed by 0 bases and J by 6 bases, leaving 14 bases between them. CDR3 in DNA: TGCAGTGCTAGAGATGTCCGCGGCACGGCTGAAGCTTTCTTT. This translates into CSARDVRGTAEAFF.

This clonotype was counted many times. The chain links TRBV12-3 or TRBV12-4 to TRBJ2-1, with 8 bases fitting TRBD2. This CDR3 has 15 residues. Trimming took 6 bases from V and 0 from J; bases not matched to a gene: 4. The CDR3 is CASRQSGSSYNEQFF. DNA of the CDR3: TGTGCCAGCAGACAGAGCGGGAGCTCCTACAATGAGCAGTTCTTC.

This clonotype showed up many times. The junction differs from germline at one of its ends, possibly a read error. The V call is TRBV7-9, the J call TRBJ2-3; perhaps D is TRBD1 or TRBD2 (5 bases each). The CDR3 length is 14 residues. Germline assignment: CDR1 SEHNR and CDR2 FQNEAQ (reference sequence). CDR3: CASSLGVYTDTQYF. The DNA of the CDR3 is TGCGCCAGCAGCTTGGGGGTCTACACAGATACGCAGTATTTT.

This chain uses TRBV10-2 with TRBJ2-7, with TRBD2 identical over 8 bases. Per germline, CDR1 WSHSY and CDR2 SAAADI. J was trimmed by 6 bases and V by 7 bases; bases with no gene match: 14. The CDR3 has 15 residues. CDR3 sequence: CASIPGTRGFGEQYF. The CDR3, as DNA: TGCGCCAGCATTCCCGGGACTAGAGGCTTTGGCGAGCAGTACTTC.

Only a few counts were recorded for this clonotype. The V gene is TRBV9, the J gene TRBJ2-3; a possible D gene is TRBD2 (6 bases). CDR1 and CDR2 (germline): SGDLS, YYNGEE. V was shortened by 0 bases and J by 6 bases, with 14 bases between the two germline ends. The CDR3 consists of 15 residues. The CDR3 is CASSVAAHAGDTQYF. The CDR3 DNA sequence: TGTGCCAGCAGCGTAGCGGCTCATGCGGGGGATACGCAGTATTTT.

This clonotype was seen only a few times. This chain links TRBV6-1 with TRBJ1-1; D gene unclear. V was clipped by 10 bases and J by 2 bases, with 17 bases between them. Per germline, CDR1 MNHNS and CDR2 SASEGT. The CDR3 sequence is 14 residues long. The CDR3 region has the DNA TGTGCCATCCGAAAGTCCCAGCTTAACACTGAAGCTTTCTTT. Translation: CAIRKSQLNTEAFF.

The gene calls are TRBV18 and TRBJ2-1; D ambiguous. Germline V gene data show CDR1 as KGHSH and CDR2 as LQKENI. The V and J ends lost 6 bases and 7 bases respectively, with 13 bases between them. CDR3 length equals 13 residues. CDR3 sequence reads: CASSPVPSNEQFF. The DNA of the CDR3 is TGTGCCAGCTCCCCAGTTCCTAGTAATGAGCAGTTCTTC.

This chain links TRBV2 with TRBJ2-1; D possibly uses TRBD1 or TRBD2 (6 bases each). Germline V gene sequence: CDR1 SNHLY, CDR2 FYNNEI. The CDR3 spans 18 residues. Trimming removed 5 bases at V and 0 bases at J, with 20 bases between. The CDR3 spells CASSPWGPSSDSYNEQFF. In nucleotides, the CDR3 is TGTGCCAGCAGTCCCTGGGGGCCCTCTAGCGACTCCTACAATGAGCAGTTCTTC.

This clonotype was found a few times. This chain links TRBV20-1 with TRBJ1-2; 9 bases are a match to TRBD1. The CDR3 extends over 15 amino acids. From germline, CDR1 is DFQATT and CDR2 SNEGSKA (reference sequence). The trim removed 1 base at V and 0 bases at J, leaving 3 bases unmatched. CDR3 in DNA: TGCAGTGCTAGAGGACAGGGGGGGACTAACTATGGCTACACCTTC. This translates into CSARGQGGTNYGYTF.

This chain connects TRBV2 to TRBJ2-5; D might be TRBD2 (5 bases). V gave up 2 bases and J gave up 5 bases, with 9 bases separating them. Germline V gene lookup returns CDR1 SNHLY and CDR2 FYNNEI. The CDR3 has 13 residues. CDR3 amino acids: CASSEFLAETQYF. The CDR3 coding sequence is TGTGCCAGCAGTGAATTCCTAGCTGAGACCCAGTACTTC.